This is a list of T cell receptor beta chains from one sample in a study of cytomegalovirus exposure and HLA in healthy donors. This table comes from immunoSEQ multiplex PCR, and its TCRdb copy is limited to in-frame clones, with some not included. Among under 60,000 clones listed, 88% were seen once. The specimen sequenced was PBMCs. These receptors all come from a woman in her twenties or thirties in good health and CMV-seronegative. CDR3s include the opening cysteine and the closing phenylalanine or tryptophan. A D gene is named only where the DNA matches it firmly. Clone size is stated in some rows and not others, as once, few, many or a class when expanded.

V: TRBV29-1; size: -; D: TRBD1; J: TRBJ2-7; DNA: TGCAGCGTCCGACAGGGGGCCGGGGAGCAGTACTTC; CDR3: CSVRQGAGEQYF
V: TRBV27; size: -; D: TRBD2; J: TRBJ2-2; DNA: TGTGCCAGCAGTTTCAGGGTCGGGGGGACCGGGGAGCTGTTTTTT; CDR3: CASSFRVGGTGELFF
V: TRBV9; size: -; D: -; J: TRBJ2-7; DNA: TGTGCCAGCAGCGCTACAGGGCTCTACGAGCAGTACTTC; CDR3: CASSATGLYEQYF
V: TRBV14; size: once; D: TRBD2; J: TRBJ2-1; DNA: TGTGCCAGCAGCCAAGATGGTCTAGCGGGAGTCTCCTACAATGAGCAGTTCTTC; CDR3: CASSQDGLAGVSYNEQFF
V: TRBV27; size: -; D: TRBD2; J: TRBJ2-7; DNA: TGTGCCAGCAGTTTGGGGCTAGCGGGAAGCTCCTACGAGCAGTACTTC; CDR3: CASSLGLAGSSYEQYF
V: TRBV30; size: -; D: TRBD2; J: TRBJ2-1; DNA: TGTGCCTGGAGTGCGGGACTAGCGGGCCCTGGTGAGCAGTTCTTC; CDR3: CAWSAGLAGPGEQFF
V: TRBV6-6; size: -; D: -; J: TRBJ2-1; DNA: TGTGCCAGCAGTTACTCGATAGCTTACAATGAGCAGTTCTTC; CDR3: CASSYSIAYNEQFF
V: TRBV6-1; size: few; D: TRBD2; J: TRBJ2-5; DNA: TGTGCCAGCAGTGAACTAGCGGGAGGGCCACAGGAGACCCAGTACTTC; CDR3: CASSELAGGPQETQYF
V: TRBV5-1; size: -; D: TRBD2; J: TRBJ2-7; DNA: TGCGCCAGCAGCTTTCCGGGACTAGCGGGGACCTACGAGCAGTACTTC; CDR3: CASSFPGLAGTYEQYF
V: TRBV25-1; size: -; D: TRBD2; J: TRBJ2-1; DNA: TGTGCCAGCAGTGGGACTAGCGGGAGAACCTACTACAATGAGCAGTTCTTC; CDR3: CASSGTSGRTYYNEQFF
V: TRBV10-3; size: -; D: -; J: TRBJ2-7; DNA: TGTGCCATCAGCGCCCCCCCGGGTAGGTCCTACGAGCAGTACTTC; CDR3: CAISAPPGRSYEQYF
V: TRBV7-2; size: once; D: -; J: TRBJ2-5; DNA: TGTGCCAGCAGCTTAAATACCCTGGCAGTAGAGACCCAGTACTTC; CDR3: CASSLNTLAVETQYF
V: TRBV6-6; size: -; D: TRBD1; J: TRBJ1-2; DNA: TGTGCCAGCAGTTACCCGACAGGGGGAGACTATGGCTACACCTTC; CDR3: CASSYPTGGDYGYTF
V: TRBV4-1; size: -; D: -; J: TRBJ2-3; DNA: TGCGCCAGCAGCCCCTTCTCAGATACGCAGTATTTT; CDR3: CASSPFSDTQYF
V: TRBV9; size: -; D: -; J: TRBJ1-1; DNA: TGTGCCAGCAGCCCGATCGACAGGAAGTACACTGAAGCTTTCTTT; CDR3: CASSPIDRKYTEAFF
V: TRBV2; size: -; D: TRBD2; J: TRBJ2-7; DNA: TGTGCCAGCAGGCCCCCCACTAGCGCCTACGAGCAGTACTTC; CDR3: CASRPPTSAYEQYF
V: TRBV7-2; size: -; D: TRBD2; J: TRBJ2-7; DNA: TGTGCCAGCAGCCCTACTAGCGGGACTTACGAGCAGTACTTC; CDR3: CASSPTSGTYEQYF
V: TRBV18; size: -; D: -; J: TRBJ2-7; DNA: TGTGCCAGCTCACAATACAGGGGGGGAAGTTACGAGCAGTACTTC; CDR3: CASSQYRGGSYEQYF
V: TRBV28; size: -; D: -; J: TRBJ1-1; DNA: TGTGCCAGCAGTTTATCCACGACAGGGAACACTGAAGCTTTCTTT; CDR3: CASSLSTTGNTEAFF
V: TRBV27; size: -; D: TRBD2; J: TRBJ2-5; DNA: TGTGCCAGCAGCGGAACTAGCGGGAGGGCCGGGGGAGAGACCCAGTACTTC; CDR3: CASSGTSGRAGGETQYF
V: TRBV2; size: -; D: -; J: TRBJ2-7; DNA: TGTGCCAGCAGTGGTGACTCGGGAGAGCAGTACTTC; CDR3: CASSGDSGEQYF
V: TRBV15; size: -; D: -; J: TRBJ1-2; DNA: TGTGCCACCAGCAGAGGGGGGGGAGACTATGGCTACACCTTC; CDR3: CATSRGGGDYGYTF
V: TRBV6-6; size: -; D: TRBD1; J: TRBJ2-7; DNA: TGTGCCAGCGGAGGACAGGGAGACTACGAGCAGTACTTC; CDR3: CASGGQGDYEQYF
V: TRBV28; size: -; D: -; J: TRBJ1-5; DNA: TGTGCCAGCAGTTTATACCTCGGTCTCCCCGTCCAGCCCCAGCATTTT; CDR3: CASSLYLGLPVQPQHF
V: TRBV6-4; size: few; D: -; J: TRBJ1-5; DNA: TGTGCCAGCCGGATCGACTGGGTAGGCCAGCCCCAGCATTTT; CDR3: CASRIDWVGQPQHF
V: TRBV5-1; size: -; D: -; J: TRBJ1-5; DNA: TGCGCCAGCAGCTTACAGCCCAATTCTAATCAGCCCCAGCATTTT; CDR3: CASSLQPNSNQPQHF
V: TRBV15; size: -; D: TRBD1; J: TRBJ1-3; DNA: TGTGCCACCGATCCCACAGGGGGCCATAACACCATATATTTT; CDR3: CATDPTGGHNTIYF
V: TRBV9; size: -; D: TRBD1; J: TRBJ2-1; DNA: TGTGCCAGCAGTGAATCGGGACAGGACTACAATGAGCAGTTCTTC; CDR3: CASSESGQDYNEQFF
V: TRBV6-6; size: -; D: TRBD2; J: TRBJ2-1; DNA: TGTGCCAGCAGTTACTCAACTAGCGGAGGAGCAAGTGAGCAGTTCTTC; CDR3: CASSYSTSGGASEQFF
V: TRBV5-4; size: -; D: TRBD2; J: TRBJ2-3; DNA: TGTGCCAGCAGCTTGGGGGGACTAGCGGGAGCTCGCAGCACAGATACGCAGTATTTT; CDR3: CASSLGGLAGARSTDTQYF
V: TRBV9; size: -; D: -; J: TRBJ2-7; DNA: TGTGCCAGCAGCGTAGATGACTCCCCCTACGAGCAGTACTTC; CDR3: CASSVDDSPYEQYF
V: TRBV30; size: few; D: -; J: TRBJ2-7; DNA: TGTGCCTGGAGTGCAGGGGACTACTACGAGCAGTACTTC; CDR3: CAWSAGDYYEQYF
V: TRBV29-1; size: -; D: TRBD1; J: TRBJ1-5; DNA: TGCAGCGTTGGGACAGGGGTCGGTCAGCCCCAGCATTTT; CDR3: CSVGTGVGQPQHF
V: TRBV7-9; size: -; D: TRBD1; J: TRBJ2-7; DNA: TGTGCCAGCAGCTCTCTCGGGACAGCCTACTCCGAGCAGTACTTC; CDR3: CASSSLGTAYSEQYF
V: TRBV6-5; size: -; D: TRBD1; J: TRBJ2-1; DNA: TGTGCCAGCAGTTCAAACAGGGGAAATGAGCAGTTCTTC; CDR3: CASSSNRGNEQFF
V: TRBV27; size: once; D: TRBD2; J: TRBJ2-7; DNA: TGTGCCAGCAGTTTAGGGGCGGGAGGGTCCTACGAGCAGTACTTC; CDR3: CASSLGAGGSYEQYF
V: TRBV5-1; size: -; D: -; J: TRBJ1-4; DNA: TGCGCCAGCAGCCATGGCGTTCCGGGGGGCTGGGAAAAACTGTTTTTT; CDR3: CASSHGVPGGWEKLFF
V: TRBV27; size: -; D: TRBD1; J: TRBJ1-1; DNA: TGTGCCAGCAGTTTTCGGGACAGGACGAACACTGAAGCTTTCTTT; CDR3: CASSFRDRTNTEAFF
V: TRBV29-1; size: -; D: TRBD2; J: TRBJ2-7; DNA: TGCAGCGTTGAAGGGACGGACGGGGGGGCGTCGGGGGAGCAGTACTTC; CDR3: CSVEGTDGGASGEQYF
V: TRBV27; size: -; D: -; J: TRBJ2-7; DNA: TGTGCCAGCAGTTTAAGTTCGGGGAACGAGCAGTACTTC; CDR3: CASSLSSGNEQYF
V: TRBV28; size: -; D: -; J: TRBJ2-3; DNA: TGTGCCAGCAGGAGCCTCCCAGATACGCAGTATTTT; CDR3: CASRSLPDTQYF
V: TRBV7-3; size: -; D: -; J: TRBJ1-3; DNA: TGTGCCAGCAGCTTAACGTCCGTGGCCTCTGGAAACACCATATATTTT; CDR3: CASSLTSVASGNTIYF